This T cell receptor (beta chain) was sequenced during a study of T cells expressing NK-cell markers. Study background: Beta-chain profiling covered CD3+CD56+NKG2C+, CD3+CD56+NKG2C- and CD3+CD56-NKG2C+ sorted subsets.

As for this clonotype: What it binds is not known.

As the method of synthesis, 5'RACE template switching with UMIs yielded TCR beta cDNA. TCRdb reanalyzed the 5' RACE reads, giving one entry per CDR3 protein sequence and no DNA. Recorded here are fewer than 400,000 distinct CDR3 sequences; the top ten clones represent roughly 5.2%. This CDR3 contains 16 residues. Germline V CDR1 and CDR2: SGHRS, YFSETQ. General study results and limits: The CD3+CD56-NKG2C+ fraction of four donors was likewise dominated by these clonotypes. Whether expanded NKG2C+ T cell clones were HCMV specific stayed uncertain.

The receptor was derived from a man aged 18 to 69 in good health. The chain recombines TRBV5-1 with TRBJ2-5; the D call from TCRdb, TRBD1, cannot be confirmed without DNA. The specimen sequenced was blood T cells: a sorted CD56 or NKG2C T cell subset, CD4+ or CD8+ T cells, or bulk PBMC T cells (not recorded which). The CDR3 loop reads CASSLEGDRGQETQYF.